This T cell receptor (beta chain) was observed in a study of OX40 agonist ivuxolimab in advanced cancers. Study details: At doses from 0.01 to 10 mg/kg, patients were given intravenous ivuxolimab every 2 weeks. From about 23 to 85 years was the age range, with a mean of approximately 63 years, and over 80% were male. Partial response was recorded in three patients: one hepatocellular carcinoma and two cutaneous melanoma cases.

The germline V and J ends were trimmed by 5 bases and 4 bases, with 13 bases remaining between them. Per germline, CDR1 LNHDA and CDR2 SQIVND (reference sequence). The CDR3 loop spans 14 amino acids. A note on this clone: No antigen is known for it.

Broader study findings: The antigen specificity of the peripheral T cells (those that were expanded) was not determined.

The table came from immunoSEQ multiplex PCR; TCRdb's copy has only in-frame clones and leaves some out. The sample contains 85,000 to 100,000 clones, 75% to 95% of which appear only once. This TCR was sampled from an adult with an advanced solid tumor such as melanoma, head and neck, liver or kidney cancer. J is TRBJ2-3 and V is TRBV19; D is possibly TRBD2 (5 bases). Sequenced material: CD4+ or CD8+ T cells sorted from blood, taken in a trial of the OX40 agonist ivuxolimab. The chain's CDR3 is CASSRGPRADTQYF. The CDR3 DNA reads TGTGCCAGTAGTCGAGGACCGCGGGCAGATACGCAGTATTTT.